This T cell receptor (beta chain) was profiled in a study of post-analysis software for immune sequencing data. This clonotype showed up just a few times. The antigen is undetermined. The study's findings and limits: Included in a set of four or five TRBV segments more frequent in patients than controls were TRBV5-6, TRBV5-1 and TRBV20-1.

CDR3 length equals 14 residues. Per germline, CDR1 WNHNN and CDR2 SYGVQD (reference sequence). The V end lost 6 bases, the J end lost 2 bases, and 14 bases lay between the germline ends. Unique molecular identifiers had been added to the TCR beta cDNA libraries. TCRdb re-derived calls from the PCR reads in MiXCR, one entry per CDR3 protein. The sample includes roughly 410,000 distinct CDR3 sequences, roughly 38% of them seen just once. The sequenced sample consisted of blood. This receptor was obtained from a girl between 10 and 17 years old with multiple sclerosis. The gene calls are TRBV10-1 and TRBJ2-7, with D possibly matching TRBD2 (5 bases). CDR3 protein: CASSVGLAPYEQYF. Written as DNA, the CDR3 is TGCGCCAGCAGCGTCGGGCTAGCTCCCTACGAGCAGTACTTC.